What follows describes a single T cell receptor beta chain. The CDR3 has 15 amino acids. Trimming took off 4 bases at V and 0 bases at J, with 13 bases between the two ends. The germline CDR1 and CDR2 sequences are SGHNT and YYREEE (reference sequence). Method: immunoSEQ multiplex PCR; TCRdb's copy keeps in-frame clones and lacks some. This sample yields around 140,000 clones, of which over 80% are seen a single time; about 11% belongs to the top ten. These data originate in a study of blood T cell repertoires in COVID-19. Sequencing used PBMCs or T cells enriched from blood (not recorded which). The chain uses TRBV5-4 and TRBJ1-1; D is perhaps TRBD1 (5 bases). The sequence was obtained from a man between 60 and 70 years old who had recovered from COVID-19. CDR3: CASSTGVVVNTEAFF. In nucleotides, the CDR3 is TGTGCCAGCAGCACGGGGGTGGTGGTGAACACTGAAGCTTTCTTT.